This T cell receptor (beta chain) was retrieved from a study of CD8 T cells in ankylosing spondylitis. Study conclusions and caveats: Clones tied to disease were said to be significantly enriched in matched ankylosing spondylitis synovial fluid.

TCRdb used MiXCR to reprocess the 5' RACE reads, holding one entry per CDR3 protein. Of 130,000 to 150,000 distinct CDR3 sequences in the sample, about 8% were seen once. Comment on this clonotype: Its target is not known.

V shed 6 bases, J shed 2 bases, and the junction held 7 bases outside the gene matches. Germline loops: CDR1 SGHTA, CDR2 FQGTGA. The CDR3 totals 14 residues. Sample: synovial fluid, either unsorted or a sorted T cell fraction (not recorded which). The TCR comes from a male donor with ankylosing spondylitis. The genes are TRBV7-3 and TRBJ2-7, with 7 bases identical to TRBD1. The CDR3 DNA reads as TGTGCCAGCAGTCGGAGACAGGGAGCCTACGAGCAGTACTTC. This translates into CASSRRQGAYEQYF.